A single sample gave rise to the 6 T cell receptor beta chains below, sequenced in a study of T cells after yellow fever vaccination. TCRdb processed the 5' RACE reads anew with MiXCR; each CDR3 protein has one entry. The sample consists of about 320,000 distinct CDR3 sequences, 3.5% to 5% of them appearing once. The sample consisted of PBMCs, taken 15 days after the yellow fever booster vaccination. The source of these receptors is a man aged 18 to 29 who received the YFV17D yellow fever vaccine.

This clonotype was counted many times. The V and J genes are TRBV7-6 and TRBJ2-1, with TRBD2 matching 11 bases. CDR1 is SGHVS, CDR2 FNYEAQ, per germline. V lost 5 bases to trimming and J lost 3 bases; unmatched junction nucleotides: 12. This CDR3 is built from 18 residues. CDR3 region: CASSPGVAGGRGYNEQFF. CDR3 DNA sequence: TGTGCCAGCAGCCCCGGAGTAGCGGGGGGGCGAGGCTACAATGAGCAGTTCTTC.

This clonotype was seen more than once but under ten times. V and J are TRBV10-3 and TRBJ2-3; 10 bases agree with TRBD1. The germline CDR1 and CDR2 sequences are ENHRY and SYGVKD. The CDR3 extends over 15 amino acids. The ends lost 6 bases at V and 5 bases at J; junction bases unmatched: 8. The CDR3 protein is CAIRGPGQGEDTQYF. DNA for the CDR3: TGTGCCATCAGGGGGCCCGGACAGGGGGAAGATACGCAGTATTTT.

This clonotype was detected ten times or more. The V call is TRBV6-5, the J call TRBJ1-3, with D possibly matching TRBD1 (5 bases). The V end lost 6 bases, the J end lost 2 bases, and 5 bases lay between the germline ends. Germline V CDR1 and CDR2: MNHEY, SVGAGI. This CDR3 comprises 12 residues. CDR3 region: CASRGPGNTIYF. In nucleotides, the CDR3 is TGTGCCAGCAGGGGACCTGGAAACACCATATATTTT.

This clonotype was counted between two and nine times. The V gene is TRBV24-1, the J gene TRBJ1-4; TRBD1 matches at 8 bases. The CDR3 is made up of 15 amino acids. Germline V CDR1 and CDR2: KGHDR, SFDVKD. Trimming at V came to 4 bases and at J to 4 bases, leaving 4 bases not matched to a gene. The CDR3 bases are TGTGCCACCAGTGACCCTGGACAGGGTAATGAAAAACTGTTTTTT. This encodes CATSDPGQGNEKLFF.

This clonotype was counted many times. The CDR3 spells CASTPWVTEAFF. CDR3 DNA sequence: TGTGCCAGCACCCCATGGGTTACTGAAGCTTTCTTT. V gene TRBV7-9 combines with J gene TRBJ1-1; D ambiguous. The germline gives CDR1 SEHNR, CDR2 FQNEAQ (reference sequence). Trimming left V 7 bases short and J 5 bases short, with 11 bases between. This CDR3 is built from 12 residues.

There are many counts of this clonotype. V usage is TRBV3-1 and J usage is TRBJ2-1, with D unclear. Trimming pared 0 bases from V and 12 bases from J, leaving 12 bases between. The CDR3 extends over 13 amino acids. The germline gives CDR1 LGHDT, CDR2 YNNKEL (reference sequence). As DNA, the CDR3 is TGTGCCAGCAGCCAAGATCCCCACGTGAGGCAGTTCTTC. Its protein is CASSQDPHVRQFF.